This TCR beta chain was identified during a study of neoadjuvant anti-PD-1 for oral cavity cancer. Study-level background: Non-progressing patients received a fourth nivolumab dose near day 43, then surgery on days 50-56. Overall study results and limits: PBMC Gini-index clonality exceeded responders' in non-responders post-nivolumab. Only three patients per response group were TCR-analyzed; validation needed.

A note on this clone: The antigen is unknown.

Time point in this sample: after neoadjuvant nivolumab, at surgical resection. Cohort: HPV-negative, locally advanced oral cavity squamous cell carcinoma patients. The data were produced by immunoSEQ multiplex PCR, yet TCRdb's version contains in-frame clones alone and is incomplete. Here the sample spans about 8,200 clones, 60% to 75% being singletons. This CDR3 contains 14 residues. V lost 8 bases, J lost 3 bases, and 15 bases lay in between. CDR1 is MGHDK, CDR2 SYGVNS, per germline. This clonotype was sampled from a person aged 35-79 years with oral cavity squamous cell carcinoma. Sequencing was performed on PBMCs, taken after nivolumab (anti-PD-1) treatment. The V call is TRBV25-1, the J call TRBJ2-3; D unclear. CDR3 loop: CASEDPLGTDTQYF. In DNA form, the CDR3 reads TGTGCCAGCGAAGACCCACTCGGGACAGATACGCAGTATTTT.